What follows are 5 T cell receptor beta chains derived from one specimen sequenced in a study of identical twins. TCRdb re-derived calls from the 5' RACE reads in MiXCR, one entry per CDR3 protein. The sample contains roughly 570,000 distinct CDR3 sequences, roughly 9.9% of which appear only once. This sample also appeared in a second study, on yellow fever vaccine responses in identical twins.

The material sequenced was PBMCs. The origin of the receptors is a woman in her late teens or twenties in good health.

This clonotype was seen a few times. The chain is built from TRBV6-5 and TRBJ1-3; D unresolved. The germline CDR1 and CDR2 sequences are MNHEY and SVGAGI. The CDR3 covers 16 residues. V lost 0 bases and J lost 0, with 9 bases in between. CDR3 bases: TGTGCCAGCAGTTACTCGGCCCAGAGCTCTGGAAACACCATATATTTT. Translation: CASSYSAQSSGNTIYF.

This clonotype was counted a few times. The chain is built from TRBV3-1 and TRBJ2-1, with TRBD1 matching 7 bases. V gave up 2 bases and J gave up 13 bases; unmatched junction bases: 5. The CDR3 contains 12 residues. Germline values: CDR1 LGHDT, CDR2 YNNKEL (reference sequence). In DNA form, the CDR3 reads TGTGCCAGCAGCCAACGACAGGGTGGCCAGTTCTTC. Its translation is CASSQRQGGQFF.

This clonotype came up a few times. The chain joins TRBV20-1 to TRBJ2-1; TRBD2 aligns across 10 bases. This CDR3 contains 15 residues. Germline lookup yields CDR1 DFQATT and CDR2 SNEGSKA (reference sequence). After removal of 5 bases from V and 9 bases from J, the junction contained 13 bases not matched to a gene. The CDR3 DNA reads TGCAGTGCTCGCATAGCGGGAGGATTTACATTTGAGCAGTTCTTC. The encoded protein is CSARIAGGFTFEQFF.

This clonotype was observed a handful of times. The V call is TRBV20-1, the J call TRBJ2-1, with 8 bases identical to TRBD2. V trimming: 3 bases; J trimming: 0 bases; junction bases outside the gene matches: 13. CDR1 and CDR2 from the germline V gene are DFQATT and SNEGSKA (reference sequence). This CDR3 is 18 amino acids long. The CDR3 protein is CSARGLDRDTDSYNEQFF. The CDR3 coding sequence is TGCAGTGCTAGGGGACTAGACCGGGACACCGACTCCTACAATGAGCAGTTCTTC.

This clonotype was observed at least ten times. The chain has TRBV7-2 and TRBJ2-7; D unclear. The V end was cut by 6 bases, the J end by 0 bases, with 9 bases between. Germline CDR1 and CDR2: SGHTA and FQGNSA. The CDR3 contains 13 residues. CDR3 nucleotides: TGTGCCAGCAGTTTCGGGTACTCCTACGAGCAGTACTTC. Protein sequence: CASSFGYSYEQYF.